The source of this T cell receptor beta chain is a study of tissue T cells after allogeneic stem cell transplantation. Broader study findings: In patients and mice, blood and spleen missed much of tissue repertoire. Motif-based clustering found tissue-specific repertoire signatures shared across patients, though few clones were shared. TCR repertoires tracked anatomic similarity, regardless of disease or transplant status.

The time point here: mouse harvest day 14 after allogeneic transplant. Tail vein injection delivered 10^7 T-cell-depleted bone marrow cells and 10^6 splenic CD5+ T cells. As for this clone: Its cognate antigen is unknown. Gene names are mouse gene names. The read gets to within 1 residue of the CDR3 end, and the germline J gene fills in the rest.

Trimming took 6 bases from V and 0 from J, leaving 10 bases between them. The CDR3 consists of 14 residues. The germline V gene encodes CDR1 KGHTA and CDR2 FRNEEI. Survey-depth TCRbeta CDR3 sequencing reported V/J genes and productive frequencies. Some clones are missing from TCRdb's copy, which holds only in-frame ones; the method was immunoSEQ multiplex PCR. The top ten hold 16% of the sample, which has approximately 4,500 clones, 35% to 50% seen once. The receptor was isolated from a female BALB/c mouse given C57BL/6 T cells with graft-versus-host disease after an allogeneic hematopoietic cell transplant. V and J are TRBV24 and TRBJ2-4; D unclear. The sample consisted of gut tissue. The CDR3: CASSRTTSQNTLYF. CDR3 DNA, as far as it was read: TGTGCCAGCAGCCGTACAACTAGTCAAAACACCTTGTAC.